This is a list of T cell receptor beta chains from one sample in a study of blood T cell repertoires in COVID-19. Clones were sequenced by immunoSEQ multiplex PCR, and TCRdb holds only the in-frame ones, with some missing. The sample lists hundreds of thousands of clones; around nine tenths were seen once. The source material was peripheral blood. These receptors came from a man between 60 and 70 years old who had recovered from COVID-19. The CDR3 runs from the conserved cysteine through the conserved F or W. A D gene is named only where the DNA matches it firmly. A row's size may be missing; if present it is once, few, many or a size class.

v_gene	d_gene	j_gene	abundance	CDR3nt	CDR3aa
TRBV5-1	TRBD1	TRBJ1-2	NA	TGCGCCAGCAGCCTACAGGGGTCGGATGGCTACACCTTC	CASSLQGSDGYTF
TRBV13	NA	TRBJ2-7	NA	TGTGCCAGCAGCCCCCCAAGCGGAGTATACGAGCAGTACTTC	CASSPPSGVYEQYF
TRBV19	TRBD1	TRBJ2-1	NA	TGTGCCAGTAGTAGATCTCCGGGACAGGTGAGGAATGAGCAGTTCTTC	CASSRSPGQVRNEQFF
TRBV2	TRBD2	TRBJ2-1	NA	TGTGCCAGCAGTGGACTAGCGGGGAACCTTCCCCCGTTCTTC	CASSGLAGNLPPFF
TRBV19	NA	TRBJ1-3	NA	TGTGCCAGTACCGGTGGGGGACTGAGCTCTGGAAACACCATATATTTT	CASTGGGLSSGNTIYF
TRBV28	TRBD1	TRBJ1-5	NA	TGTGCCAGCAGTCCGCGGACAGGGCGCAATCAGCCCCAGCATTTT	CASSPRTGRNQPQHF
TRBV27	TRBD1	TRBJ2-5	few	TGTGCCAGCAGGGACAGGGCGAGGGAGACCCAGTACTTC	CASRDRARETQYF
TRBV27	TRBD2	TRBJ2-1	NA	TGTGCCAGCAGTGGACGACTAGCGGAGAGCTCCTACAATGAGCAGTTCTTC	CASSGRLAESSYNEQFF
TRBV5-1	NA	TRBJ1-2	many	TGCGCCAGCAGCCCAGCGGACAGAAGATATGGCTACACCTTC	CASSPADRRYGYTF
TRBV18	NA	TRBJ2-3	NA	TGTGCCAGCTCACCCCTTAGAAGCACAGATACGCAGTATTTT	CASSPLRSTDTQYF
TRBV7-9	NA	TRBJ1-4	NA	TGTGCCAGCGGGGCAGGGAACACTAATGAAAAACTGTTTTTT	CASGAGNTNEKLFF
TRBV7-2	TRBD2	TRBJ2-1	few	TGTGCCAGCAGCTTAGTGCGGGGGGCGGGTGAGCAGTTCTTC	CASSLVRGAGEQFF
TRBV19	NA	TRBJ1-5	NA	TGTGCCAGTACGTTTGGGGCAAGCTCGGAGCCCCAGCATTTT	CASTFGASSEPQHF
TRBV5-5	TRBD2	TRBJ2-2	NA	TGTGCCAGCAGCTTGGGTAGGGCTAGCGGGCTCACCGGGGAGCTGTTTTTT	CASSLGRASGLTGELFF
TRBV9	TRBD2	TRBJ2-2	NA	TGTGCCAGCAGCGTAGTAGTGACTAGCGGGACCGGGGAGCTGTTTTTT	CASSVVVTSGTGELFF
TRBV4-2	NA	TRBJ2-1	NA	TGTGCCAGCAGCCCGGGTGACAGGAACTACAATGAGCAGTTCTTC	CASSPGDRNYNEQFF
TRBV7-2	NA	TRBJ2-7	NA	TGTGCCAGCAGCTTGGCATACCTCCCGGGACACTCCTACGAGCAGTACTTC	CASSLAYLPGHSYEQYF
TRBV5-4	NA	TRBJ2-1	NA	TGTGCCAGCAGCTTAAGGACAGCGAGCTCCTACAATGAGCAGTTCTTC	CASSLRTASSYNEQFF
TRBV7-9	NA	TRBJ2-7	NA	TGTGCCAGCAGCTTAGGACAGGGAGGAGGGTACGAGCAGTACTTC	CASSLGQGGGYEQYF
TRBV19	TRBD1	TRBJ1-6	NA	TGTGCCAGTAGTAGTAGACAGGGACGATCACCCCTCCACTTT	CASSSRQGRSPLHF
TRBV11-2	TRBD2	TRBJ2-7	NA	TGTGCCAGCAGCCTTACCCTGGGACTAGCGGGAGATAACTTC	CASSLTLGLAGDNF
TRBV30	NA	TRBJ1-1	NA	TGTGCCTGGCAGGGACAACCGAACACTGAAGCTTTCTTT	CAWQGQPNTEAFF
TRBV9	TRBD2	TRBJ2-2	few	TGTGCCAGCAGCGTAGTCTCTAGCGGGTGGAACACCGGGGAGCTGTTTTTT	CASSVVSSGWNTGELFF
TRBV7-6	NA	TRBJ2-7	NA	TGTGCCAGCAGCTTAATGGCTAGCGCTGCCTACGAGCAGTACTTC	CASSLMASAAYEQYF
TRBV27	TRBD1	TRBJ2-1	NA	TGTGCCAGCAGTGACCTATTAGGGACAGGGGGACCTGAGCAGTTCTTC	CASSDLLGTGGPEQFF
TRBV19	TRBD1	TRBJ2-7	NA	TGTGCCAGTAGTAGAGGACAGGGGCTATCCTACGAGCAGTACTTC	CASSRGQGLSYEQYF
TRBV18	NA	TRBJ1-1	NA	TGTGCCAGCTCACCAGTTACGGACATTGACGCTTTCTTT	CASSPVTDIDAFF
TRBV2	TRBD1	TRBJ1-6	NA	TGTGCCAGCAGTGATTTAGGTCAGGGGGCCCCACCCCTCCACTTT	CASSDLGQGAPPLHF
TRBV7-3	NA	TRBJ2-1	NA	TGTGCCAGCAGCTTAACACCGGGACTCCCGAGCTCCTACAATGAGCAGTTCTTC	CASSLTPGLPSSYNEQFF
TRBV5-5	TRBD2	TRBJ2-3	NA	TGTGCCAGCAGCTTCAGCGGGAGCTTTTCCGATACGCAGTATTTT	CASSFSGSFSDTQYF
TRBV2	NA	TRBJ1-2	NA	TGTGCCAGCAGTGACCCAGGGAACTATGGCTACACCTTC	CASSDPGNYGYTF
TRBV5-1	TRBD2	TRBJ2-3	NA	TGCGCCAGCAGCCCCCGTTGGGTAGCGGGACCTACAGATACGCAGTATTTT	CASSPRWVAGPTDTQYF